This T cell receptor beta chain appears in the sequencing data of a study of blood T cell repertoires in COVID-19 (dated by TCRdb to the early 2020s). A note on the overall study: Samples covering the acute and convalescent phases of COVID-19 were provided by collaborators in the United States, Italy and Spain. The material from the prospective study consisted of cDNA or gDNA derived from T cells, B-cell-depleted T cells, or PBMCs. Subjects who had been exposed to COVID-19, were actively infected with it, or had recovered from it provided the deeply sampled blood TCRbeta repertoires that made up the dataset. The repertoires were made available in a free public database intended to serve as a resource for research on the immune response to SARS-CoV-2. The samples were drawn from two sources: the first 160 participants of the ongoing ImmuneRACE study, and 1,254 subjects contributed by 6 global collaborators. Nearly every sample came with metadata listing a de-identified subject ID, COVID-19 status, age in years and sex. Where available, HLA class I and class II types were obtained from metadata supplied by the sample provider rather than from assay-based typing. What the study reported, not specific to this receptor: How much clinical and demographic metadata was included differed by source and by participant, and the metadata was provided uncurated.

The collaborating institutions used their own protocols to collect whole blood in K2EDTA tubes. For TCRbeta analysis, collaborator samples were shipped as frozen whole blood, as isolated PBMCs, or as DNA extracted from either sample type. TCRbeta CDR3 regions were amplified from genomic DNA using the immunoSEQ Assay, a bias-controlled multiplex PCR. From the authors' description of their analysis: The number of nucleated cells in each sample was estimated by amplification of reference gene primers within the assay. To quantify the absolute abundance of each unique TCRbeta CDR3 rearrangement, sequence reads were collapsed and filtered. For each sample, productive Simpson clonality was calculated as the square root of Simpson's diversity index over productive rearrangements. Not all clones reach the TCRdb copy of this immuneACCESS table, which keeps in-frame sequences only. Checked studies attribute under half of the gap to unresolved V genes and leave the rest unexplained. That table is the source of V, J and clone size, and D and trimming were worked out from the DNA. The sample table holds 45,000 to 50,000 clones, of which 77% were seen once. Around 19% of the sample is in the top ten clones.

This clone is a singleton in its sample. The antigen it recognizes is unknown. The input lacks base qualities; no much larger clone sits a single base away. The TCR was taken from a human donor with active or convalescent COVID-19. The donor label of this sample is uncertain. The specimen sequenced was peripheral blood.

The encoded CDR3 is CSVQVVRDNEQFF. The DNA sequence is TGCAGCGTACAGGTTGTTCGGGACAATGAGCAGTTCTTC. The V and J segments used are TRBV29-1 and TRBJ2-1; TRBD1 might be the D gene, on 5 matching bases. The V end loses 6 bases and the J end loses 5 bases, and a stretch of 14 bases separates them. Including the terminal cysteine and phenylalanine, the CDR3 comprises 13 residues. Here the CDR3 DNA is all that survives: 39 bases in frame from base 1. CDR1 is given as SQVTM and CDR2 as ANQGSEA, both from the germline V gene.